Following are 14 T cell receptor beta chains from one sample sequenced in a study of blood T cell repertoires in COVID-19. Sequenced by immunoSEQ multiplex PCR; TCRdb stores in-frame clones only, minus some. The sample holds hundreds of thousands of clones, around 83% seen once. The sample was PBMCs or T cells enriched from blood (not recorded which). These receptors came from a man aged 40-50 years who had been exposed to COVID-19.

The chain joins TRBV12-3 or TRBV12-4 to TRBJ2-7, with D unclear. The CDR3 spans 13 residues. The V end was cut by 6 bases, the J end by 6 bases, with 15 bases between. As DNA, the CDR3 is TGTGCCAGCAGGACAACAAACGGTGGCGAGCAGTACTTC. It yields the protein CASRTTNGGEQYF.

The rearrangement joins TRBV21-1 to TRBJ2-7; the table's D call, TRBD1, has no DNA check behind it. TRBV21-1 is labeled a pseudogene. The CDR3 spans 15 residues. The CDR3 sequence is CASRPGQWDSYEQYF. In nucleotides, the CDR3 is TGTGCCAGCAGGCCCGGACAGTGGGACTCCTACGAGCAGTACTTC.

In this sample, this clone turned up a few times. The chain couples TRBV11-2 to TRBJ1-6; TRBD1 matches 8 bases. The CDR3 is made up of 16 amino acids. With V trimmed by 6 bases and J by 7 bases, 11 bases remained unmatched. CDR1 and CDR2 (germline): SGHAT, FQNNGV. CDR3 amino acids: CASSLGQGYKNSPLHF. The CDR3 DNA reads as TGTGCCAGCAGTCTAGGACAGGGATATAAGAATTCACCCCTCCACTTT. The whole variable domain, filled in from reference TRBV11-2 and TRBJ1-6, reads EAGVAQSPRYKIIEKRQSVAFWCNPISGHATLYWYQQILGQGPKLLIQFQNNGVVDDSQLPKDRFSAERLKGVDSTLKIQPAKLEDSAVYLCASSLGQGYKNSPLHFGNGTRLTVT.

This chain connects TRBV10-3 to TRBJ2-1; 8 nucleotides match TRBD2. Germline loops: CDR1 ENHRY, CDR2 SYGVKD. V shed 11 bases and J 5 bases; nucleotides not matched to a gene: 11. This CDR3 has 14 residues. CDR3 coding DNA: TGTGCCGTCTCGGGACTAGGGCTACACAATGAGCAGTTCTTC. This sequence encodes CAVSGLGLHNEQFF.

The chain recombines TRBV7-9 with TRBJ2-3; the D gene is possibly TRBD1 (6 bases). Germline assignment: CDR1 SEHNR and CDR2 FQNEAQ (reference sequence). The CDR3 is 13 amino acids. V was pared by 6 bases and J by 4 bases, with 11 bases between. As DNA, the CDR3 is TGTGCCAGCAGACCTACAGGGCCAGATACGCAGTATTTT. Translated: CASRPTGPDTQYF. Together with reference TRBV7-9 and TRBJ2-3, the CDR3 gives the full variable domain: DTGVSQNPRHKITKRGQNVTFRCDPISEHNRLYWYRQTLGQGPEFLTYFQNEAQLEKSRLLSDRFSAERPKGSFSTLEIQRTEQGDSAMYLCASRPTGPDTQYFGPGTRLTVL.

A single count supports this clone. The CDR3 sequence: CASSLYKLAGGWAQYF. The CDR3 DNA sequence: TGTGCCAGCAGCCTATATAAACTAGCGGGAGGTTGGGCCCAGTACTTC. V gene TRBV11-2 combines with J gene TRBJ2-5; 12 nucleotides align to TRBD2. The CDR3 length is 16 residues. Per germline, CDR1 SGHAT and CDR2 FQNNGV. V lost 5 bases and J lost 9; bases outside the gene matches: 13.

The chain links TRBV12-3 or TRBV12-4 to TRBJ1-2; D is unclear. With 7 bases removed from V and 8 bases from J, the gap between germline ends came to 17 bases. This CDR3 region has 13 residues. The CDR3 sequence: CASTYRGARGYTF. The CDR3 DNA reads as TGTGCCAGCACCTACCGGGGTGCCAGGGGCTACACCTTC.

V is TRBV12-5 and J is TRBJ2-5, with TRBD2 matching over 13 bases. With 1 base clipped from V and 1 base from J, the junction kept 6 bases outside the gene matches. The CDR3 spans 18 residues. Per germline, CDR1 LGHNT and CDR2 FRNRAP. This CDR3 is CASGLGLAGGFTQETQYF. CDR3 bases: TGTGCTAGTGGTTTGGGACTAGCGGGGGGCTTTACCCAAGAGACCCAGTACTTC.

This chain uses TRBV6-2 or TRBV6-3 with TRBJ2-2, with D maybe TRBD2 (6 bases). The CDR3 is made up of 15 amino acids. Trimming removed 2 bases at V and 1 base at J, with 8 bases between. Germline V gene sequence: CDR1 MNHEY, CDR2 SVGEGT. Here the CDR3 reads CASSYGGMNTGELFF. Written as DNA, the CDR3 is TGTGCCAGCAGTTACGGCGGGATGAACACCGGGGAGCTGTTTTTT.

This chain joins TRBV27 and TRBJ2-7; TRBD1 agrees at 7 bases. The CDR3 is 17 residues long. Per the germline V gene, CDR1 is MNHEY and CDR2 is SMNVEV (reference sequence). V lost 8 bases to trimming and J lost 0 bases; unmatched junction nucleotides: 16. For the CDR3, the DNA is TGTGCCAGCTGCCCGTACAACAGGGGAGAGAGCTCCTACGAGCAGTACTTC. The encoded protein is CASCPYNRGESSYEQYF.

V is TRBV4-1 and J is TRBJ2-7; 12 bases map to TRBD2. The junction had 7 bases not matched to a gene; V was cut back by 1 base and J by 6 bases. Germline values: CDR1 MGHRA, CDR2 YSYEKL. The length of the CDR3 is 16 residues. The CDR3 DNA reads TGCGCCAGCAGCCAAGGGACTAGCGGGAATGGAGGCGAGCAGTACTTC. Its protein product is CASSQGTSGNGGEQYF.

The chain has TRBV3-1 (or the pseudogene TRBV3-2) and TRBJ2-7; D is perhaps TRBD1 (5 bases). CDR3 size: 11 residues. The V gene's germline CDR1 is LGHDT and CDR2 YNNKEL (reference sequence). Trimming stripped 8 bases from V and 3 bases from J, with 8 bases between. In DNA form, the CDR3 reads TGTGCCAGCGGTAGGGGCTACGAGCAGTACTTC. It translates to CASGRGYEQYF.

This clone was recorded at least ten times. This sequence joins TRBV11-2 and TRBJ1-1; D is unresolved. CDR1 is SGHAT and CDR2 is FQNNGV in the germline V gene. This CDR3 region has 14 residues. The germline V and J ends were trimmed by 3 bases and 1 base, with 9 bases remaining between them. CDR3 bases: TGTGCCAGCAGCTTTTGGCCACAGAACACTGAAGCTTTCTTT. Its translation is CASSFWPQNTEAFF.

The chain is built from TRBV12-5 and TRBJ2-3; 13 bases are shared with TRBD2. V trimming: 6 bases; J trimming: 4 bases; junction bases outside the gene matches: 4. This CDR3 is 15 amino acids long. Germline lookup yields CDR1 LGHNT and CDR2 FRNRAP. The CDR3 DNA reads as TGTGCTAGTGGCCCTGGACTAGCGGGAGCAGATACGCAGTATTTT. This sequence encodes CASGPGLAGADTQYF. The variable domain in full, completed from reference TRBV12-5 and TRBJ2-3, reads DARVTQTPRHKVTEMGQEVTMRCQPILGHNTVFWYRQTMMQGLELLAYFRNRAPLDDSGMPKDRFSAEMPDATLATLKIQPSEPRDSAVYFCASGPGLAGADTQYFGPGTRLTVL.